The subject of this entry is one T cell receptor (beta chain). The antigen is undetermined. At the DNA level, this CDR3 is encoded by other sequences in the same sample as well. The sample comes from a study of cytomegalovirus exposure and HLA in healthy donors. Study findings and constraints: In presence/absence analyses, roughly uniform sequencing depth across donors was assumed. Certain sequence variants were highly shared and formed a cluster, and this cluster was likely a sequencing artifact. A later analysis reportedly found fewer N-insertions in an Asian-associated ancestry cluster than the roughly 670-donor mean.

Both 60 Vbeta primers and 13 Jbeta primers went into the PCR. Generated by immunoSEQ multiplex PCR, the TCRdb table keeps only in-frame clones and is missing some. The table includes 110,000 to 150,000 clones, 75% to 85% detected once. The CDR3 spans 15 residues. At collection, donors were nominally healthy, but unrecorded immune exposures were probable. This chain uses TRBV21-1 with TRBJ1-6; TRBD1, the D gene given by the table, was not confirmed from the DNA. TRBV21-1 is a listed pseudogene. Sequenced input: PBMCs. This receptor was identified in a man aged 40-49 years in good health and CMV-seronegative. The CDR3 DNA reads TGTGCCAGCAGCCCGGGACAGCTTTATAATTCACCCCTCCACTTT. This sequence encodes CASSPGQLYNSPLHF.